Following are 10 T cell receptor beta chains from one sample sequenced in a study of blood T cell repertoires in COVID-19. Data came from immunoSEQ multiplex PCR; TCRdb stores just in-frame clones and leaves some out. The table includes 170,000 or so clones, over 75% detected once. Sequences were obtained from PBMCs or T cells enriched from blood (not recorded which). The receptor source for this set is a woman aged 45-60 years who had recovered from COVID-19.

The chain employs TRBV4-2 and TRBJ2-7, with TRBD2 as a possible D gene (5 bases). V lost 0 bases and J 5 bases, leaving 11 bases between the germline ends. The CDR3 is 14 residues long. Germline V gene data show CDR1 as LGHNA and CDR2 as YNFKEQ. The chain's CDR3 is CASSQDTEVHEQYF. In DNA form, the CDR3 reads TGTGCCAGCAGCCAAGATACGGAGGTGCACGAGCAGTACTTC.

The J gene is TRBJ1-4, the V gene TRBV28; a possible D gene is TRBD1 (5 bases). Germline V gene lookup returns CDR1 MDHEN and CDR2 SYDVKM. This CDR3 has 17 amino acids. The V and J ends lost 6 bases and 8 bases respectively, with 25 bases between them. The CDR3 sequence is CASRGEQVGLSREKLFF. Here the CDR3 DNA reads TGTGCCAGCAGAGGAGAACAGGTGGGGCTCTCCCGGGAAAAACTGTTTTTT.

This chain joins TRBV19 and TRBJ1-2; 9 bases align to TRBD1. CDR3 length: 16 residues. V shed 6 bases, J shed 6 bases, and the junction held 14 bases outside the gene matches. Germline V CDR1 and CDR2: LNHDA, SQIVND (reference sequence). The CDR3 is CASSLGQGPPGDGYTF. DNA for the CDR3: TGTGCCAGTAGCCTGGGACAGGGACCCCCGGGGGATGGCTACACCTTC.

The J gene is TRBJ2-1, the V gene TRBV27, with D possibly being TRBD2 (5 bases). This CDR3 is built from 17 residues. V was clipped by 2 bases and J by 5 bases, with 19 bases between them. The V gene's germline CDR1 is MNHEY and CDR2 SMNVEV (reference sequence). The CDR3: CASSLRETGILHNEQFF. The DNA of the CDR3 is TGTGCCAGCAGTTTAAGGGAGACGGGGATTCTCCACAATGAGCAGTTCTTC.

CDR3 in amino acids: CAWSGRDTGELFF. The CDR3, as DNA: TGTGCCTGGAGCGGGAGGGACACCGGGGAGCTGTTTTTT. The V and J genes are TRBV30 and TRBJ2-2; 8 bases agree with TRBD2. This CDR3 region has 13 residues. Trimming took 3 bases from V and 3 from J; bases not matched to a gene: 0. Per the germline V gene, CDR1 is GTSNPN and CDR2 is SVGIG (reference sequence).

The CDR3 DNA is TGTGCCAGCAGTGACTACACCGAGGGCACTGAAGCTTTCTTT. It specifies CASSDYTEGTEAFF. The gene calls are TRBV25-1 and TRBJ1-1; no reliable D call. Germline V gene lookup returns CDR1 MGHDK and CDR2 SYGVNS. The CDR3 contains 14 residues. V was clipped by 3 bases and J by 4 bases, with 12 bases between them.

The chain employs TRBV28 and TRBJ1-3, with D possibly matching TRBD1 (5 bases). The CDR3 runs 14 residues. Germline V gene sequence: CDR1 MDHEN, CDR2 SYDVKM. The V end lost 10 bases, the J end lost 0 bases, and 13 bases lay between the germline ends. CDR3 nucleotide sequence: TGTGCCACCTGTTTAGGACACTCTGGAAACACCATATATTTT. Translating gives CATCLGHSGNTIYF.

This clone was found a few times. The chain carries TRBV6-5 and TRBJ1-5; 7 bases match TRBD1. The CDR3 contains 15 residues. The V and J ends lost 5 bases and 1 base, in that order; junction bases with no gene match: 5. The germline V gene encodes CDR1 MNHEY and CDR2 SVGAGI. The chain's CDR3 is CASSPDRASNQPQHF. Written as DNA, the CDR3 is TGTGCCAGCAGTCCCGACAGGGCAAGCAATCAGCCCCAGCATTTT.

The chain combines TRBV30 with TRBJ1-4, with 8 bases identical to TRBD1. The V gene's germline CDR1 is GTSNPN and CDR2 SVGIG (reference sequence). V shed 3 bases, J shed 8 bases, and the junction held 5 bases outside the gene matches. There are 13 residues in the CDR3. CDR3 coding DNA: TGTGCCTGGAGGGTACAGGGGGTAGAAAAACTGTTTTTT. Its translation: CAWRVQGVEKLFF.

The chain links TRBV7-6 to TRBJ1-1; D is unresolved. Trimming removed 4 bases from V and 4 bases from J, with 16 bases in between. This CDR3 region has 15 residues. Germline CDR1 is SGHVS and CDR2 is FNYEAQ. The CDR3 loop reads CASSSWPKGSTEAFF. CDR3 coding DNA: TGTGCCAGCAGCTCGTGGCCGAAAGGGAGCACTGAAGCTTTCTTT. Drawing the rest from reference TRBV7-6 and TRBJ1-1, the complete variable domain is GAGVSQSPRYKVTKRGQDVALRCDPISGHVSLYWYRQALGQGPEFLTYFNYEAQQDKSGLPNDRFSAERPEGSISTLTIQRTEQRDSAMYRCASSSWPKGSTEAFFGQGTRLTVV.